Listed below are T cell receptor beta chains from one sample, sequenced in a study of cytomegalovirus exposure and HLA in healthy donors. Using immunoSEQ multiplex PCR, the repertoire was profiled, and TCRdb retains in-frame clones only, with some absent. The table shows about 200,000 clones, with over 80% occurring only once. The source material was PBMCs. These receptors all come from a boy between 2 and 10 years old in good health and CMV-seronegative. The CDR3 runs from the conserved cysteine through the conserved F or W. D genes are given only for firm matches. Only some rows state a clone size, as once, few, many or a class for expanded clones.

NA,TRBD2,TRBJ2-1,TRBV5-4,CASSLMGGVLRYNEQFF,TGTGCCAGCAGCTTAATGGGGGGGGTCCTCAGGTACAATGAGCAGTTCTTC
NA,TRBD1,TRBJ1-1,TRBV14,CASSRDRVSAFF,TGTGCCAGCAGCCGGGACAGGGTTTCAGCTTTCTTT
NA,TRBD2,TRBJ2-7,TRBV9,CASSVGTSGGYEQYF,TGTGCCAGCAGCGTGGGGACTAGCGGGGGCTACGAGCAGTACTTC
NA,NA,TRBJ2-7,TRBV9,CASSQGGAYEQYF,TGTGCCAGCAGCCAAGGGGGGGCGTACGAGCAGTACTTC
once,TRBD1,TRBJ1-2,TRBV19,CASSIAGTGRFYGYTF,TGTGCCAGTAGTATAGCCGGGACAGGTCGTTTCTATGGCTACACCTTC
few,NA,TRBJ1-3,TRBV6-5,CASSAGVSSGNTIYF,TGTGCCAGCAGTGCAGGGGTATCGAGCGGAAACACCATATATTTT
NA,NA,TRBJ1-5,TRBV6-6,CASGPQVGTNQPQHF,TGTGCCAGCGGCCCACAGGTTGGGACTAATCAGCCCCAGCATTTT
few,TRBD1,TRBJ1-1,TRBV5-6,CASNTGQGDTEAFF,TGTGCCAGCAACACGGGACAGGGGGACACTGAAGCTTTCTTT
NA,NA,TRBJ2-7,TRBV6-4,CACPPLSSYEQYF,TGTGCCTGCCCACCCCTCAGCTCCTACGAGCAGTACTTC
NA,NA,TRBJ2-3,TRBV11-2,CASSWGGGDTQYF,TGTGCCAGCAGCTGGGGAGGAGGGGATACGCAGTATTTT
NA,NA,TRBJ2-1,TRBV6-1,CASSEATKRFF,TGTGCCAGCAGTGAAGCAACTAAGCGGTTCTTC
NA,NA,TRBJ2-5,TRBV10-1,CATPRNSSQETQYF,TGCGCCACGCCCCGTAACAGCAGCCAAGAGACCCAGTACTTC
NA,TRBD2,TRBJ2-7,TRBV28,CASSGTSGSYEQYF,TGTGCCAGCAGTGGGACTAGCGGGAGCTACGAGCAGTACTTC
NA,TRBD1,TRBJ1-6,TRBV4-1,CASSQTGGTNNSPLHF,TGCGCCAGCAGCCAAACAGGGGGGACAAATAATTCACCCCTCCACTTT
NA,NA,TRBJ2-4,TRBV6-1,CASNEGGVATIGDIQYF,TGTGCCAGCAATGAAGGGGGAGTAGCAACAATTGGGGACATTCAGTACTTC
NA,NA,TRBJ1-2,TRBV7-9,CASSLGDWYLGGYTF,TGTGCCAGCAGCTTAGGGGACTGGTATCTTGGTGGCTACACCTTC
NA,TRBD1,TRBJ2-7,TRBV6-1,CASRDRGDYEQYF,TGTGCCAGCAGAGACAGGGGGGACTACGAGCAGTACTTC
NA,NA,TRBJ2-3,TRBV15,CATSRDRADTQYF,TGTGCCACCAGCAGAGACAGGGCAGATACGCAGTATTTT
NA,TRBD2,TRBJ2-1,TRBV4-1,CASSGGASGYYEQFF,TGCGCCAGCAGCGGCGGGGCTAGCGGGTATTATGAGCAGTTCTTC
NA,NA,TRBJ2-7,TRBV30,CAWGTGYEQYF,TGTGCCTGGGGCACAGGGTACGAGCAGTACTTC
NA,NA,TRBJ1-1,TRBV10-3,CAISVRADTEAFF,TGTGCCATCAGTGTCAGGGCAGACACTGAAGCTTTCTTT
NA,NA,TRBJ1-3,TRBV10-3,CAISEPGHSGNTIYF,TGTGCCATCAGTGAGCCGGGACATTCTGGAAACACCATATATTTT
NA,NA,TRBJ2-1,TRBV6-1,CASSGTVEQFF,TGTGCCAGCAGTGGTACGGTCGAGCAGTTCTTC
NA,TRBD1,TRBJ2-5,TRBV2,CASSKGQGDETQYF,TGTGCCAGCAGTAAGGGACAGGGGGACGAGACCCAGTACTTC
few,NA,TRBJ1-4,TRBV12-5,CASRDYEKLFF,TGTGCTAGTCGGGATTATGAAAAACTGTTTTTT
NA,NA,TRBJ2-1,TRBV6-1,CASDPGERENNEQFF,TGTGCCAGTGACCCAGGGGAGCGGGAAAACAATGAGCAGTTCTTC
NA,NA,TRBJ2-2,TRBV2,CASSEEGRGNGELFF,TGTGCCAGCAGTGAAGAGGGTAGGGGGAACGGGGAGCTGTTTTTT